This record looks at one T cell receptor (beta chain) sequence and its context. This record comes from a study of CD8 T cells in Susac syndrome. Reverse transcription of roughly 0.5 to 1 ug RNA was carried out with random hexamers. TCRdb re-called the immunoSEQ multiplex PCR reads through MiXCR, storing one row per CDR3 protein. Of tens of thousands of distinct CDR3 sequences listed, roughly 94% are singletons. Deletions cut 0 bases from V and 4 bases from J, with 13 bases between. The CDR3 runs 15 residues. The germline V gene has CDR1 SGHRS and CDR2 YFSETQ. The authors sequenced TCR beta from blood CD8+ and CD4+ T cells.

The chain has TRBV5-1 and TRBJ2-5, with a tentative D call TRBD2 (6 bases). The sequence was obtained from a human donor with Susac syndrome. The sequenced sample was CD8+ T cells from PBMCs. This CDR3 is CASSLAEGSAETQYF. In nucleotides, the CDR3 is TGCGCCAGCAGCTTGGCGGAGGGGTCGGCAGAGACCCAGTACTTC. Full variable domain (missing parts from reference TRBV5-1 and TRBJ2-5): KAGVTQTPRYLIKTRGQQVTLSCSPISGHRSVSWYQQTPGQGLQFLFEYFSETQRNKGNFPGRFSGRQFSNSRSEMNVSTLELGDSALYLCASSLAEGSAETQYFGPGTRLLVL.